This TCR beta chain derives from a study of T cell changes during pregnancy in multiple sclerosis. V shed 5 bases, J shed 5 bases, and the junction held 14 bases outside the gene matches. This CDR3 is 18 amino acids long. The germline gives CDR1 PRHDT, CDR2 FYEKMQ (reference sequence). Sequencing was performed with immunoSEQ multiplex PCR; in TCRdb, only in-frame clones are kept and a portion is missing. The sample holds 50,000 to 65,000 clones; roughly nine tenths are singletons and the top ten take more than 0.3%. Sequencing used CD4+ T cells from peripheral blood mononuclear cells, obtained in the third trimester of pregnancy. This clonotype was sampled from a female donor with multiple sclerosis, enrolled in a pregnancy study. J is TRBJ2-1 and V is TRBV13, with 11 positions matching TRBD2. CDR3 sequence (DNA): TGTGCCAGCAGCCCCCGACATGTTCCGGGACTAGCGGACAATGAGCAGTTCTTC. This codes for CASSPRHVPGLADNEQFF.